This T cell receptor beta chain was found in a study of technical replicates of blood from a handful of donors. Only one count was recorded for this clone. TCRdb's copy holds only in-frame clones and misses some; the assay was immunoSEQ multiplex PCR. This table has more than 75,000 clones, around 93% appearing once. Trimming pared 4 bases from V and 3 bases from J, leaving 12 bases between. The V gene's germline CDR1 is MGHDK and CDR2 SYGVNS. This CDR3 comprises 15 residues. The TCR sequence derives from a human donor in good health. This rearrangement joins TRBV25-1 to TRBJ1-4, with D possibly matching TRBD1 (6 bases). Sequencing used T cells isolated from PBMCs. This CDR3 is CASSARTVPNEKLFF. CDR3 in DNA: TGTGCCAGCAGTGCCCGGACAGTCCCTAATGAAAAACTGTTTTTT.